These 8 T cell receptor beta chains were all obtained from the same sample, sequenced in a study of shared clonotypes between healthy human individuals. Profiled with immunoSEQ multiplex PCR; TCRdb holds only in-frame clones, not every one. The sample includes roughly 2 million clones, roughly 94% seen only once; the top ten take 0.1% to 0.15%. Sequenced material: naive CD4+ T cells sorted from blood. Regarding subset: CD45RA+ positively selected. These receptors came from a man between 18 and 35 years old in good health.

The chain links TRBV2 to TRBJ2-7, with 10 nucleotides matching TRBD1. From germline, CDR1 is SNHLY and CDR2 FYNNEI. The V gene end was trimmed by 9 bases and the J gene end by 5 bases; junction bases not matched to a gene: 4. CDR3 size: 12 residues. As DNA, the CDR3 is TGTGCCAGTGGACAGGGGGTTGACGAGCAGTACTTC. Its translation is CASGQGVDEQYF.

Points on this clone: One end of the junction does not line up with germline, which may come from a read error. DNA for the CDR3: TGTGCCAGCAGTACAAATCAGTTAGCCAAAGACATTCAGTACTTC. Translation gives CASSTNQLAKDIQYF. The chain recombines TRBV6-1 with TRBJ2-4; no definite D call. The CDR3 totals 15 residues. Germline lookup yields CDR1 MNHNS and CDR2 SASEGT.

The V and J genes are TRBV2 and TRBJ2-7; unclear D gene. The V end lost 6 bases, the J end lost 2 bases, and 8 bases lay between the germline ends. This CDR3 comprises 12 residues. In germline, CDR1 is SNHLY, CDR2 FYNNEI. CDR3 sequence: CASRGAPYEQYF. The CDR3 nucleotides are TGTGCCAGCAGGGGCGCTCCCTACGAGCAGTACTTC.

V and J are TRBV5-1 and TRBJ1-2; perhaps TRBD1 as D (5 bases). Germline V gene sequence: CDR1 SGHRS, CDR2 YFSETQ. This CDR3 is built from 13 residues. V lost 5 bases to trimming and J lost 1 base, with 9 bases between them. As DNA, the CDR3 is TGCGCCAGCAGATCGGACAATAACTATGGCTACACCTTC. Residues: CASRSDNNYGYTF.

The CDR3 region is CASGRGFQETQYF. The CDR3 bases are TGTGCCAGCGGTCGGGGGTTCCAAGAGACCCAGTACTTC. The chain carries TRBV28 and TRBJ2-5; D may be TRBD2 (6 bases). Germline V lookup: CDR1 MDHEN, CDR2 SYDVKM. The CDR3 covers 13 residues. Trimming stripped 8 bases from V and 1 base from J, with 11 bases between. Full variable domain (rest looked up from reference TRBV28 and TRBJ2-5): DVKVTQSSRYLVKRTGEKVFLECVQDMDHENMFWYRQDPGLGLRLIYFSYDVKMKEKGDIPEGYSVSREKKERFSLILESASTNQTSMYLCASGRGFQETQYFGPGTRLLVL.

V and J are TRBV4-1 and TRBJ1-5; possible D gene TRBD1, 6 bases. V lost 3 bases and J lost 2, with 17 bases in between. The CDR3 length is 17 residues. CDR1 MGHRA and CDR2 YSYEKL come from the germline V gene. This CDR3 reads CASSQIGGALGNQPQHF. CDR3 nucleotides: TGCGCCAGCAGCCAGATAGGGGGGGCTCTAGGCAATCAGCCCCAGCATTTT.

The rearrangement uses TRBV6-1 and TRBJ2-1; the match to TRBD1 covers 8 bases. The CDR3 loop spans 14 amino acids. From germline, CDR1 is MNHNS and CDR2 SASEGT. J was trimmed by 4 bases and V by 10 bases; bases with no gene match: 9. In nucleotides, the CDR3 is TGTGCCACACTCCAGGGGGCATCATACAATGAGCAGTTCTTC. Amino acid sequence: CATLQGASYNEQFF.

The J gene is TRBJ1-3, the V gene TRBV7-6; D remains ambiguous. Germline CDR1 and CDR2: SGHVS and FNYEAQ. This CDR3 has 16 amino acids. V dropped 4 bases and J dropped 0 bases, with 13 bases sitting between them. The CDR3 DNA sequence: TGTGCCAGCAGCTACTTACAAGCTAACTCTGGAAACACCATATATTTT. It encodes CASSYLQANSGNTIYF. Based on the CDR3 plus reference TRBV7-6 and TRBJ1-3, the full variable domain is GAGVSQSPRYKVTKRGQDVALRCDPISGHVSLYWYRQALGQGPEFLTYFNYEAQQDKSGLPNDRFSAERPEGSISTLTIQRTEQRDSAMYRCASSYLQANSGNTIYFGEGSWLTVV.